These 5 T cell receptor beta chains were sequenced from one sample in a study of T-cell reconstitution after alpha-beta-depleted transplantation in children. Unique molecular identifiers were used in preparing the TCRbeta library. Via MiXCR, TCRdb re-called the PCR reads, giving one row per CDR3 protein. This table has approximately 230,000 distinct CDR3 sequences, roughly 26% appearing once. The sequencing here drew on PBMCs, taken before TCRalphabeta/CD19-depleted stem cell transplant. The source of these receptors is a girl aged 2 to 9 with Fanconi anemia, due to receive a stem cell transplant.

The chain has TRBV6-2 or TRBV6-3 and TRBJ2-1; 10 positions match TRBD2. This CDR3 comprises 16 residues. Per the germline V gene, CDR1 is MNHEY and CDR2 is SVGEGT. The V and J ends lost 4 bases and 7 bases, in that order; junction bases with no gene match: 10. CDR3 nucleotide sequence: TGTGCCAGCAGTTTCTATCTAGCGGGAGTGGGGAATGAGCAGTTCTTC. Translation gives CASSFYLAGVGNEQFF.

This clonotype was observed many times. J is TRBJ2-1 and V is TRBV9; D is perhaps TRBD1 or TRBD2 (6 bases each). Germline CDR1 is SGDLS and CDR2 is YYNGEE. V lost 2 bases to trimming and J lost 0 bases, with 12 bases between them. The CDR3 consists of 16 residues. The CDR3 bases are TGTGCCAGCAGCGTTGGGGGGACAAGCTCCTACAATGAGCAGTTCTTC. It is translated as CASSVGGTSSYNEQFF.

This clonotype has just a few counts. The chain has TRBV10-3 and TRBJ2-3, with D possibly being TRBD1 (7 bases). CDR1 and CDR2 from the germline V gene are ENHRY and SYGVKD. V lost 0 bases, J lost 1 base, and 14 bases lay in between. This CDR3 spans 17 amino acids. The CDR3 nucleotides read TGTGCCATCAGTGAGTCGATCAGGGGGACTGGCACAGATACGCAGTATTTT. This translates into CAISESIRGTGTDTQYF.

In its sample, this clonotype was seen many times. J is TRBJ2-7 and V is TRBV29-1, with unresolved D. Trimming stripped 4 bases from V and 2 bases from J, with 9 bases between. The CDR3 has 12 amino acids. CDR1 and CDR2 from the germline V gene are SQVTM and ANQGSEA. This CDR3 reads CSVVGSPYEQYF. The CDR3, as DNA: TGCAGCGTTGTCGGCAGTCCCTACGAGCAGTACTTC.

This clonotype was observed many times. J is TRBJ2-5 and V is TRBV5-6, with D possibly being TRBD2 (5 bases). The CDR3 has 15 residues. The V end lost 0 bases, the J end lost 4 bases, and 13 bases lay between the germline ends. Germline V CDR1 and CDR2: SGHDT, YYEEEE. The CDR3 loop is CASSLVSGSGETQYF. The CDR3 DNA follows: TGTGCCAGCAGCTTGGTTTCGGGGTCCGGAGAGACCCAGTACTTC.